One and the same sample provided the 4 T cell receptor beta chains below, sequenced in a study of blood T cell repertoires in COVID-19. Profiled with immunoSEQ multiplex PCR; TCRdb holds only in-frame clones, not every one. The sample includes about 83,000 clones, roughly 88% seen only once; the top ten take 7% to 9%. Sequenced material: peripheral blood. The receptors originated from a man aged 45 to 65 with active COVID-19.

The J gene is TRBJ2-1, the V gene TRBV18; TRBD2 matches at 7 bases. Germline CDR1 reads KGHSH; CDR2 reads LQKENI. This CDR3 has 17 residues. With V trimmed by 3 bases and J by 0 bases, 8 bases remained unmatched. The CDR3 DNA follows: TGTGCCAGCTCACCTACGGGAGGCTCCAGCTCCTACAATGAGCAGTTCTTC. Translation: CASSPTGGSSSYNEQFF. Looking up the rest from reference TRBV18 and TRBJ2-1 gives the full variable domain: NAGVMQNPRHLVRRRGQEARLRCSPMKGHSHVYWYRQLPEEGLKFMVYLQKENIIDESGMPKERFSAEFPKEGPSILRIQQVVRGDSAAYFCASSPTGGSSSYNEQFFGPGTRLTVL.

V is TRBV5-8 and J is TRBJ1-1; perhaps TRBD1 as D (5 bases). CDR3 size: 11 residues. The germline V and J ends were trimmed by 4 bases and 8 bases, with 9 bases remaining between them. Germline CDR1 is SGHTS and CDR2 is YDEGEE. The chain's CDR3 is CASSETAEAFF. The CDR3 bases are TGTGCCAGCAGCGAGACAGCCGAAGCTTTCTTT.

The chain is built from TRBV7-8 and TRBJ2-2; TRBD1 agrees at 8 bases. Germline CDR1 reads SGHVS; CDR2 reads FQNEAQ. This CDR3 spans 18 amino acids. V lost 0 bases and J lost 5; bases outside the gene matches: 11. CDR3 coding DNA: TGTGCCAGCAGCTTAGCACCCCTGGCCAGGGGGCGAACCGGGGAGCTGTTTTTT. Its protein is CASSLAPLARGRTGELFF.

The chain recombines TRBV11-3 with TRBJ2-3; maybe TRBD1 (6 bases). Germline lookup yields CDR1 SGHNT and CDR2 YENEEA. Deletions cut 5 bases from V and 0 bases from J, with 12 bases between. The CDR3 has 15 residues. The DNA for the CDR3 is TGTGCCAGCAGCCCCGGGACATCTAGCACAGATACGCAGTATTTT. It is translated as CASSPGTSSTDTQYF. The full variable domain, rest sourced from reference TRBV11-3 and TRBJ2-3, is EAGVVQSPRYKIIEKKQPVAFWCNPISGHNTLYWYLQNLGQGPELLIRYENEEAVDDSQLPKDRFSAERLKGVDSTLKIQPAELGDSAVYLCASSPGTSSTDTQYFGPGTRLTVL.